The 8 T cell receptor beta chains below all came from one sample that was sequenced in a study of beta chain features in type 1 diabetes. Findings and caveats of the study: Type 1 diabetes patients had moderately but significantly shorter TCRB CDR3s in all four CD4+ subsets.

Since all of the isolated RNA was reverse transcribed, expressed TCRB transcripts were what got sequenced. Clones were read by immunoSEQ multiplex PCR, and TCRdb kept only the in-frame ones, dropping some. The sample lists some 370,000 clones; around 10% were seen once. Their target antigens are unknown. Sequencing was performed on central memory CD4+ T cells from blood. These receptors were collected from a man aged 25-45 years with type 1 diabetes.

In its sample, this clone was seen a few times. V and J are TRBV5-1 and TRBJ2-5; the D call may be TRBD1 or TRBD2 (5 bases each). Germline V gene lookup returns CDR1 SGHRS and CDR2 YFSETQ. V was trimmed by 0 bases and J by 5 bases, leaving 14 bases between them. The CDR3 is made up of 15 amino acids. This chain's CDR3 is CASSLEAEWGETQYF. The DNA for the CDR3 is TGCGCCAGCAGCTTGGAAGCGGAGTGGGGGGAGACCCAGTACTTC.

In DNA, the CDR3 is TGTGCCAGCAGCTTATATTCCGAGCAGTACTTC. Its translation: CASSLYSEQYF. The chain couples TRBV11-2 to TRBJ2-7; D remains ambiguous. There are 11 residues in the CDR3. Germline V gene sequence: CDR1 SGHAT, CDR2 FQNNGV. V lost 2 bases to trimming and J lost 6 bases, with 5 bases between them.

The table lists this clone with a few counts. The junction does not match germline at one end; this may be a read error. The chain is built from TRBV19 and TRBJ2-7; no reliable D call. Germline V lookup: CDR1 LNHDA, CDR2 SQIVND (reference sequence). The CDR3 consists of 11 residues. The CDR3 here is CACFVASTLLF. The CDR3 coding sequence is TGTGCCTGCTTCGTCGCTTCCACCCTTCTTTTC.

The genes are TRBV28 and TRBJ2-7; D gene uncertain. Trimming took off 7 bases at V and 0 bases at J, with 16 bases between the two ends. Germline assignment: CDR1 MDHEN and CDR2 SYDVKM. There are 15 residues in the CDR3. DNA for the CDR3: TGTGCCAGCACGGATAGTAGCTCTGGCTCCTACGAGCAGTACTTC. It codes for CASTDSSSGSYEQYF. The full variable domain, its missing parts supplied by reference TRBV28 and TRBJ2-7, is DVKVTQSSRYLVKRTGEKVFLECVQDMDHENMFWYRQDPGLGLRLIYFSYDVKMKEKGDIPEGYSVSREKKERFSLILESASTNQTSMYLCASTDSSSGSYEQYFGPGTRLTVT.

A few counts support this clone. The sample holds other DNA sequences that translate to the same CDR3. This chain connects TRBV5-6 to TRBJ2-7; tentatively, D is TRBD1 (6 bases). This CDR3 region has 13 residues. Trimming pared 4 bases from V and 3 bases from J, leaving 11 bases between. Germline CDR1 and CDR2: SGHDT and YYEEEE. CDR3 nucleotides: TGTGCCAGCAGCCCAGGGGACCGCTACGAGCAGTACTTC. It codes for CASSPGDRYEQYF.

This clone was found a few times. The chain couples TRBV6-5 to TRBJ2-7, with 7 bases identical to TRBD1. The V and J ends lost 6 bases and 7 bases, in that order; junction bases with no gene match: 15. The CDR3 runs 15 residues. Germline V CDR1 and CDR2: MNHEY, SVGAGI. CDR3 sequence (DNA): TGTGCCAGCAGACTAACGACAGGGCCCGGTGGAGAGCAGTACTTC. The encoded protein is CASRLTTGPGGEQYF.

This clone was detected a few times. The chain uses TRBV7-2 and TRBJ2-3; D gene unclear. V shed 6 bases and J shed 3 bases, with 10 bases lying between them. The length of the CDR3 is 13 residues. Germline V gene sequence: CDR1 SGHTA, CDR2 FQGNSA. Here the CDR3 reads CASRDPRTDTQYF. The CDR3, as DNA: TGTGCCAGCAGGGACCCAAGAACAGATACGCAGTATTTT.

This clone came up many times. The gene calls are TRBV2 and TRBJ1-2; 8 bases map to TRBD1. The CDR3 length is 12 residues. Per the germline V gene, CDR1 is SNHLY and CDR2 is FYNNEI. J gave up 1 base and V 11 bases, and 3 bases lay outside the gene matches. CDR3 coding DNA: TGTGCCCGGACAGGGCTTAACTATGGCTACACCTTC. The encoded protein is CARTGLNYGYTF.